A single sample gave rise to the 16 T cell receptor beta chains below, sequenced in a study of T and B cells in COVID-19 patients. TRB was amplified from around 230-520 ng of blood genomic DNA. Multiplex PCR with BIOMED2 TRB-A/B primer pools amplified TRB rearrangements. TCRdb called the multiplex PCR reads again in MiXCR, with one record for every CDR3 protein. This sample has 5,400 or so distinct CDR3 sequences; roughly 26% occur once, and the top ten carry roughly 33%. The source material was blood. The receptors stem from a human donor with active COVID-19.

By its share, this clonotype is medium-sized. V is TRBV6-1 and J is TRBJ2-2; the D gene is possibly TRBD2 (6 bases). CDR3 size: 15 residues. Germline V gene sequence: CDR1 MNHNS, CDR2 SASEGT. Trimming removed 7 bases from V and 5 bases from J, with 17 bases in between. CDR3 protein: CASTPQGRRTGELFF. CDR3 sequence (DNA): TGTGCCAGCACCCCCCAAGGGAGGCGGACCGGGGAGCTGTTTTTT.

V usage is TRBV6-5 and J usage is TRBJ2-3; D is perhaps TRBD1 or TRBD2 (5 bases each). CDR1 is MNHEY, CDR2 SVGAGI, per germline. With 6 bases removed from V and 4 bases from J, the gap between germline ends came to 20 bases. This CDR3 comprises 16 residues. The CDR3 spells CASSQAGTSRPDTQYF. CDR3 nucleotides: TGTGCCAGCAGCCAAGCCGGGACCTCAAGACCAGATACGCAGTATTTT.

V gene TRBV20-1 combines with J gene TRBJ2-1, with D perhaps TRBD2 (5 bases). The CDR3 has 14 amino acids. Trimming cost V 4 bases and J 6 bases, with 16 bases left between them. CDR1 is DFQATT and CDR2 is SNEGSKA in the germline V gene (reference sequence). The CDR3 DNA reads as TGCAGTGCTACCGAGGCTAGCCTCGGCAATGAGCAGTTCTTC. Amino acids: CSATEASLGNEQFF.

This clonotype is medium-sized by share. The V call is TRBV27, the J call TRBJ2-7; 7 bases fit TRBD2. Germline CDR1 reads MNHEY; CDR2 reads SMNVEV (reference sequence). Trimming removed 5 bases from V and 0 bases from J; junction bases left unmatched: 7. The CDR3 has 15 amino acids. CDR3 sequence reads: CASSRTSSGSYEQYF. The CDR3 DNA reads TGTGCCAGCAGTCGCACCTCTAGCGGCTCCTACGAGCAGTACTTC.

This clonotype was counted between two and nine times. The V and J genes are TRBV6-2 or TRBV6-3 and TRBJ1-1, with 8 bases aligning to TRBD1. Unmatched junction bases numbered 7, after V lost 7 bases and J lost 6 bases. Germline V CDR1 and CDR2: MNHEY, SVGEGT. This CDR3 has 13 residues. CDR3 DNA: TGTGCCAGCAACAAGGACAGGGCCGCTGAAGCTTTCTTT. Encoded protein: CASNKDRAAEAFF.

The chain recombines TRBV20-1 with TRBJ2-1; TRBD2 matches at 12 bases. V shed 5 bases and J 6 bases; nucleotides not matched to a gene: 11. Germline CDR1 is DFQATT and CDR2 is SNEGSKA (reference sequence). This CDR3 has 16 amino acids. The CDR3 is CSAPGLAGPGSNEQFF. The CDR3 DNA follows: TGCAGTGCTCCCGGACTAGCGGGGCCGGGGTCCAATGAGCAGTTCTTC.

In this sample, this clonotype turned up a few times. V and J are TRBV5-6 and TRBJ1-1; TRBD1 might be the D (5 bases). Germline V CDR1 and CDR2: SGHDT, YYEEEE. The CDR3 is made up of 14 amino acids. V gave up 3 bases and J gave up 4 bases, with 13 bases separating them. CDR3 DNA sequence: TGTGCCAGCAGCTATGGGGCGGGGGGCACTGAAGCTTTCTTT. Encoded protein: CASSYGAGGTEAFF.

This clonotype is medium-sized in the sample. This chain links TRBV27 with TRBJ2-6, with a possible D match to TRBD1 (6 bases). V lost 6 bases and J lost 0, with 18 bases in between. This CDR3 has 18 residues. Germline CDR1 is MNHEY and CDR2 is SMNVEV (reference sequence). In DNA form, the CDR3 reads TGTGCCAGCAGCCGCCCCACAGGGTTGAGCTCTGGGGCCAACGTCCTGACTTTC. Its translation: CASSRPTGLSSGANVLTF.

This clonotype was recorded only once. The V and J genes are TRBV7-9 and TRBJ2-5; the D call may be TRBD1 or TRBD2 (6 bases each). Germline values: CDR1 SEHNR, CDR2 FQNEAQ (reference sequence). The CDR3 is made up of 14 amino acids. V lost 7 bases to trimming and J lost 5 bases, with 17 bases between them. This CDR3 reads CASTLGGGVETQYF. CDR3 nucleotide sequence: TGTGCCAGCACCCTTGGAGGGGGAGTGGAGACCCAGTACTTC. Full variable domain (rest looked up from reference TRBV7-9 and TRBJ2-5): DTGVSQNPRHKITKRGQNVTFRCDPISEHNRLYWYRQTLGQGPEFLTYFQNEAQLEKSRLLSDRFSAERPKGSFSTLEIQRTEQGDSAMYLCASTLGGGVETQYFGPGTRLLVL.

V gene TRBV7-9 combines with J gene TRBJ1-6; 8 positions agree with TRBD1. V shed 5 bases and J 7 bases; nucleotides not matched to a gene: 13. This CDR3 has 17 residues. Looked up from germline, CDR1 is SEHNR and CDR2 is FQNEAQ (reference sequence). The CDR3 here is CASSPPDRAVRNSPLHF. CDR3 DNA sequence: TGTGCCAGCAGCCCGCCGGACAGGGCTGTTCGAAATTCACCCCTCCACTTT. The whole variable domain, remainder taken from reference TRBV7-9 and TRBJ1-6, is DTGVSQNPRHKITKRGQNVTFRCDPISEHNRLYWYRQTLGQGPEFLTYFQNEAQLEKSRLLSDRFSAERPKGSFSTLEIQRTEQGDSAMYLCASSPPDRAVRNSPLHFGNGTRLTVT.

This clonotype turned up a few times. This chain connects TRBV19 to TRBJ2-7; TRBD2 matches at 8 bases. Germline V gene data show CDR1 as LNHDA and CDR2 as SQIVND (reference sequence). This CDR3 has 15 residues. The ends lost 4 bases at V and 3 bases at J; junction bases unmatched: 8. The CDR3 is CASSTLSGTHYEQYF. Written as DNA, the CDR3 is TGTGCCAGTAGTACCCTTAGCGGGACCCACTACGAGCAGTACTTC.

In its sample, this clonotype ranks as medium-sized (0.01 to 0.1%). The J gene is TRBJ2-7, the V gene TRBV27, with a weak D call TRBD2 (5 bases). This CDR3 region has 13 residues. Trimming removed 6 bases from V and 2 bases from J, with 11 bases in between. In germline, CDR1 is MNHEY, CDR2 SMNVEV (reference sequence). Here the CDR3 DNA reads TGTGCCAGCAGGGCTAGCTATCCCTACGAGCAGTACTTC. Translation: CASRASYPYEQYF.

Sample share makes this clonotype medium-sized. This chain uses TRBV19 with TRBJ2-5; D remains ambiguous. Looked up from germline, CDR1 is LNHDA and CDR2 is SQIVND (reference sequence). V was shortened by 2 bases and J by 5 bases, with 12 bases between the two germline ends. CDR3 length: 14 residues. The CDR3 nucleotides read TGTGCCAGTAGTATATCTGGGTTCCCCGAGACCCAGTACTTC. It encodes CASSISGFPETQYF. Looking up the rest from reference TRBV19 and TRBJ2-5 gives the full variable domain: DGGITQSPKYLFRKEGQNVTLSCEQNLNHDAMYWYRQDPGQGLRLIYYSQIVNDFQKGDIAEGYSVSREKKESFPLTVTSAQKNPTAFYLCASSISGFPETQYFGPGTRLLVL.

The chain uses TRBV9 and TRBJ2-6; D not resolved. V gave up 0 bases and J gave up 1 base, with 2 bases separating them. This CDR3 is built from 14 residues. Germline V gene data show CDR1 as SGDLS and CDR2 as YYNGEE. The CDR3 loop is CASSVVSGANVLTF. CDR3 coding DNA: TGTGCCAGCAGCGTAGTATCTGGGGCCAACGTCCTGACTTTC.

The chain employs TRBV11-2 and TRBJ2-7; D could derive from TRBD1 or TRBD2 (5 bases each). Trimming took 6 bases from V and 3 from J, leaving 21 bases between them. This CDR3 has 16 residues. Germline V gives CDR1 SGHAT, CDR2 FQNNGV. CDR3 nucleotides: TGTGCCAGCAGAAATCCCCGGGACCACACTTTCTACGAGCAGTACTTC. Translation: CASRNPRDHTFYEQYF. Full variable domain (missing parts from reference TRBV11-2 and TRBJ2-7): EAGVAQSPRYKIIEKRQSVAFWCNPISGHATLYWYQQILGQGPKLLIQFQNNGVVDDSQLPKDRFSAERLKGVDSTLKIQPAKLEDSAVYLCASRNPRDHTFYEQYFGPGTRLTVT.

By proportion, this clonotype is medium-sized. The V and J genes are TRBV13 and TRBJ2-3; D remains ambiguous. The V end lost 5 bases, the J end lost 6 bases, and 18 bases lay between the germline ends. Germline values: CDR1 PRHDT, CDR2 FYEKMQ (reference sequence). CDR3 length: 15 residues. CDR3 DNA sequence: TGTGCCAGCAGCCACCCGACTGTATCGGGTGATACGCAGTATTTT. Its protein product is CASSHPTVSGDTQYF.